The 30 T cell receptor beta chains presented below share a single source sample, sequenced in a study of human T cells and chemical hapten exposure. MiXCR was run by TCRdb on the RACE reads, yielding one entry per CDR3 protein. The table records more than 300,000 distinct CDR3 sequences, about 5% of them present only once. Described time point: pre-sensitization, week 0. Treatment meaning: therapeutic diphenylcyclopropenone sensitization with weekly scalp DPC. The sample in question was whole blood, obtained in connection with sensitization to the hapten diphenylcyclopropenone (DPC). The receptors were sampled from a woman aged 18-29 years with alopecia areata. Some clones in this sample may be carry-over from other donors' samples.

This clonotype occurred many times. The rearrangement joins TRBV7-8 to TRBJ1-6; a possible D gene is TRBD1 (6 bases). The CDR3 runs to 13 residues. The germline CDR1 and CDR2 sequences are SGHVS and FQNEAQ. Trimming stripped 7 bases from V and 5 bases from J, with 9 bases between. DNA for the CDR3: TGTGCCAGCAAGGACAGTGATAATTCACCCCTCCACTTT. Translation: CASKDSDNSPLHF.

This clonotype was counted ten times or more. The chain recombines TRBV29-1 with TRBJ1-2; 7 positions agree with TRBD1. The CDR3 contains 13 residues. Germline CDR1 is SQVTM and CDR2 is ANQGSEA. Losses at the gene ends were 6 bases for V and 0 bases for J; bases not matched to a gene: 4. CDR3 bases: TGCAGCGTGGAGACAGGGTCTAACTATGGCTACACCTTC. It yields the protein CSVETGSNYGYTF.

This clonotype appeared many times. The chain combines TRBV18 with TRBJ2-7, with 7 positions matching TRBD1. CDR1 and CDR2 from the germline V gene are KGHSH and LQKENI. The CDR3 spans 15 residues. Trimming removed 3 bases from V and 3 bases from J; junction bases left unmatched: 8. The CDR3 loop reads CASSPRTGDNYEQYF. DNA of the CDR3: TGTGCCAGCTCACCGAGGACAGGCGATAACTACGAGCAGTACTTC.

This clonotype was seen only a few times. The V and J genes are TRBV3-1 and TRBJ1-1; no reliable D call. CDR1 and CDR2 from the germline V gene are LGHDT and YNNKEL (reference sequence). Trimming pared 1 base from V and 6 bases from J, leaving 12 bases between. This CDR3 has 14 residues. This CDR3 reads CASSQGHFGSEAFF. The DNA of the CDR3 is TGTGCCAGCAGCCAAGGACACTTTGGATCTGAAGCTTTCTTT.

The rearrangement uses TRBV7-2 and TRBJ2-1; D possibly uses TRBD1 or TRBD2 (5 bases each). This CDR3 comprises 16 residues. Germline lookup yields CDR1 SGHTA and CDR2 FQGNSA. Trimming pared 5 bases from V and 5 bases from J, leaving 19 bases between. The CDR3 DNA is TGTGCCAGCAGCCCAGGGTACGGATTCGGGGACAATGAGCAGTTCTTC. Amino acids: CASSPGYGFGDNEQFF.

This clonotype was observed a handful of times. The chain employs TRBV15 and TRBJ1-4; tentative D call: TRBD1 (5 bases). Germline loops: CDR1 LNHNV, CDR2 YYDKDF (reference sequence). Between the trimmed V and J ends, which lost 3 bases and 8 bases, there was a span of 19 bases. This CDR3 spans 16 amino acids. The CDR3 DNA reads TGTGCCACCAGCAGGGGCGGTTCGGGACCTAGGGAAAAACTGTTTTTT. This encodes CATSRGGSGPREKLFF.

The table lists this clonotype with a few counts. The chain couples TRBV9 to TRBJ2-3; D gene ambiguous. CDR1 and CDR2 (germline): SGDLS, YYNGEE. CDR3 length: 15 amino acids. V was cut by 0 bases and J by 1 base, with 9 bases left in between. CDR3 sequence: CASSVALVGTDTQYF. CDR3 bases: TGTGCCAGCAGCGTAGCCCTCGTCGGCACAGATACGCAGTATTTT. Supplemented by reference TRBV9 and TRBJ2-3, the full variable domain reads DSGVTQTPKHLITATGQRVTLRCSPRSGDLSVYWYQQSLDQGLQFLIQYYNGEERAKGNILERFSAQQFPDLHSELNLSSLELGDSALYFCASSVALVGTDTQYFGPGTRLTVL.

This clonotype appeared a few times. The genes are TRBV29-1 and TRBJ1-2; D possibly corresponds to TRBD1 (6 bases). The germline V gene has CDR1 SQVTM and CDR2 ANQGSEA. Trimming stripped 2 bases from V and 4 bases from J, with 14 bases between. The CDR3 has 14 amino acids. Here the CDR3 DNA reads TGCAGCGTTGAATTCCAGGGGAGGGGCTATGGCTACACCTTC. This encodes CSVEFQGRGYGYTF.

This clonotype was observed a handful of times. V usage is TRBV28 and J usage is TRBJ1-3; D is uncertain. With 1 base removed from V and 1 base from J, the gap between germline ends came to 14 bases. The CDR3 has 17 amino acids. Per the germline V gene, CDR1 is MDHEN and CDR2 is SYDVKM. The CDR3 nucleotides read TGTGCCAGCAGTTTATTTATGGGCCTGGGATCTGGAAACACCATATATTTT. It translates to CASSLFMGLGSGNTIYF.

The CDR3 reads CASSLGLAGELFF. The DNA for the CDR3 is TGTGCCAGCAGCTTAGGACTGGCCGGGGAGCTGTTTTTT. The chain uses TRBV5-4 and TRBJ2-2, with D possibly TRBD2 on 5 matching bases. In germline, CDR1 is SGHNT, CDR2 YYREEE (reference sequence). Deletions cut 2 bases from V and 6 bases from J, with 8 bases between. CDR3 length: 13 residues.

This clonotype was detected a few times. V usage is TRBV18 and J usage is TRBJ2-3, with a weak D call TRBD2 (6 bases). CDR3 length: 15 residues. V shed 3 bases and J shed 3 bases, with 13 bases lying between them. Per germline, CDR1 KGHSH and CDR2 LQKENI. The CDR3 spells CASSPRRGGTDTQYF. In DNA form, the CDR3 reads TGTGCCAGCTCACCGAGGCGGGGCGGTACAGATACGCAGTATTTT.

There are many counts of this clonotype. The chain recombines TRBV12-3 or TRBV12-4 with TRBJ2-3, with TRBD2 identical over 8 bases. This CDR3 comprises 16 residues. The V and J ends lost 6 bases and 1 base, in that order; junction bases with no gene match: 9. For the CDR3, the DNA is TGTGCCAGCAGGGGCCGCGGGGGGCTCCGCACAGATACGCAGTATTTT. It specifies CASRGRGGLRTDTQYF.

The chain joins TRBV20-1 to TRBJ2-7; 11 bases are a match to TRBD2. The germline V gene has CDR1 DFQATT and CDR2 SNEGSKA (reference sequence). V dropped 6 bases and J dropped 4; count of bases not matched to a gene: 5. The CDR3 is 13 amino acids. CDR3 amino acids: CSAPTSGGYEQYF. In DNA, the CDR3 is TGCAGTGCACCCACTAGCGGGGGATACGAGCAGTACTTC.

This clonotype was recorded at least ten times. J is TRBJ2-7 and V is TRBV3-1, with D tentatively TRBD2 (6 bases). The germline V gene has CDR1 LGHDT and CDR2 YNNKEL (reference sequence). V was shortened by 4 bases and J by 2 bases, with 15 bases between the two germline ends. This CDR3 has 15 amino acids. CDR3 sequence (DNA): TGTGCCAGCAGCCCCTTGGCGGGGATCACCTACGAGCAGTACTTC. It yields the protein CASSPLAGITYEQYF.

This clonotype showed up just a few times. The CDR3 reads CASSLGVEDNEQFF. CDR3 nucleotide sequence: TGTGCCAGCAGCTTAGGAGTTGAAGACAATGAGCAGTTCTTC. The chain recombines TRBV7-3 with TRBJ2-1; D is unclear. V lost 2 bases and J 5 bases, leaving 10 bases between the germline ends. From germline, CDR1 is SGHTA and CDR2 FQGTGA. The CDR3 consists of 14 residues.

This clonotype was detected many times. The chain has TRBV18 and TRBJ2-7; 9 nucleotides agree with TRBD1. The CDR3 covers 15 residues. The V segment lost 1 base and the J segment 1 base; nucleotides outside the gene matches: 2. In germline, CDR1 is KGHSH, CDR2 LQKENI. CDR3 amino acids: CASSPRDRESYEQYF. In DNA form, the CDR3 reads TGTGCCAGCTCACCACGGGACAGGGAATCCTACGAGCAGTACTTC.

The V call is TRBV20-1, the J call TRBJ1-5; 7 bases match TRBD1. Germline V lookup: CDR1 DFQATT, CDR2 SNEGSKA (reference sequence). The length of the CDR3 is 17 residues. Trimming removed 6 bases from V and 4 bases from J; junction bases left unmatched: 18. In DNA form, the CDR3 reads TGCAGTGCCCCGCCAAGGGGGCAGGGAGTGGGGAATCAGCCCCAGCATTTT. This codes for CSAPPRGQGVGNQPQHF.

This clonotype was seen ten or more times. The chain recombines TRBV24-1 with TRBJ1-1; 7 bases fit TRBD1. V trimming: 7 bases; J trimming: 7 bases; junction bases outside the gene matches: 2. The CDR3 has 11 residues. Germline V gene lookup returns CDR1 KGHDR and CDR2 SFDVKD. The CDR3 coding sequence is TGTGCCACCAGACAGGGGTTTGAAGCTTTCTTT. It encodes CATRQGFEAFF.

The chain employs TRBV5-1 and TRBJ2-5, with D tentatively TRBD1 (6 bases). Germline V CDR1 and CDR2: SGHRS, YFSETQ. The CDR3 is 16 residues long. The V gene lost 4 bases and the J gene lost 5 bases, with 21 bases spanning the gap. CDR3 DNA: TGCGCCAGCAGCCCCCGGACAGCCACCGGAAGGGAGACCCAGTACTTC. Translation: CASSPRTATGRETQYF.

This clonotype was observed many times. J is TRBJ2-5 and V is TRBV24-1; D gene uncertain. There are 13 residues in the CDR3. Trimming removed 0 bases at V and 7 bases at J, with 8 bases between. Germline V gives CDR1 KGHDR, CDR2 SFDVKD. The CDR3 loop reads CATSDLMTGTQYF. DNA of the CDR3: TGTGCCACCAGTGATTTGATGACTGGGACCCAGTACTTC.

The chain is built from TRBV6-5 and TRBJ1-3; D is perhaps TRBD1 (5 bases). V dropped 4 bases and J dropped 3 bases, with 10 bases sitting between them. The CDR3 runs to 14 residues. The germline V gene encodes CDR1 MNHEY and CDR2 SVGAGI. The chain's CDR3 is CASSSTGIGNTIYF. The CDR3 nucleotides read TGTGCCAGCAGTTCCACAGGAATTGGAAACACCATATATTTT.

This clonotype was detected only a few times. This CDR3 is CASSFIPGPRDNEQFF. CDR3 nucleotides: TGTGCCAGCAGCTTTATCCCGGGGCCCCGAGACAATGAGCAGTTCTTC. The chain joins TRBV12-3 or TRBV12-4 to TRBJ2-1; perhaps D is TRBD1 or TRBD2 (5 bases each). Trimming cost V 6 bases and J 5 bases, with 20 bases left between them. This CDR3 has 16 amino acids.

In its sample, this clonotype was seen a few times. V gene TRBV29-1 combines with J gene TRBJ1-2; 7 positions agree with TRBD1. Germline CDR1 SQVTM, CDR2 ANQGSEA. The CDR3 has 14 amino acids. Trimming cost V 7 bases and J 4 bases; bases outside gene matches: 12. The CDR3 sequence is CSGVARQGAYGYTF. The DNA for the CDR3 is TGCAGCGGTGTGGCACGACAGGGAGCCTATGGCTACACCTTC.

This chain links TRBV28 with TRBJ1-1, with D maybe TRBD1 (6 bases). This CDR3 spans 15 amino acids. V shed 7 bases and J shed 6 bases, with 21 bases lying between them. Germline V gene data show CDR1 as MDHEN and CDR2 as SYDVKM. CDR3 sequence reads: CASNLFGGAPAEAFF. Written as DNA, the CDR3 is TGTGCCAGCAACCTCTTCGGGGGCGCTCCGGCTGAAGCTTTCTTT. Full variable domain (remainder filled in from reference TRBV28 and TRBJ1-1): DVKVTQSSRYLVKRTGEKVFLECVQDMDHENMFWYRQDPGLGLRLIYFSYDVKMKEKGDIPEGYSVSREKKERFSLILESASTNQTSMYLCASNLFGGAPAEAFFGQGTRLTVV.

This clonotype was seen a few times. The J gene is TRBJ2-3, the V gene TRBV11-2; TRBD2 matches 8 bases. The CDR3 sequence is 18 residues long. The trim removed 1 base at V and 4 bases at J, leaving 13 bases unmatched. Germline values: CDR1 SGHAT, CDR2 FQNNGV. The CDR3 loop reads CASSLVGYGLAKSDTQYF. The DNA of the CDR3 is TGTGCCAGCAGCTTAGTCGGCTACGGACTAGCCAAATCAGATACGCAGTATTTT.

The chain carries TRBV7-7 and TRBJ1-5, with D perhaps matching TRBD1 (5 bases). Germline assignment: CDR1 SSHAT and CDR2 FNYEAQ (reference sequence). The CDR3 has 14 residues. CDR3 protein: CVHREGWCNQPQHF. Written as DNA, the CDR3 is TGTGTTCATAGAGAGGGGTGGTGCAATCAGCCCCAGCATTTT.

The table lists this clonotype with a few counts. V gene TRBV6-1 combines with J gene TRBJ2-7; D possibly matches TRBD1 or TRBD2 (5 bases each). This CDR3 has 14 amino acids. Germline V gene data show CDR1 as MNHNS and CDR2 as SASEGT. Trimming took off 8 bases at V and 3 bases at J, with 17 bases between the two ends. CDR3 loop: CASRGPGWDYEQYF. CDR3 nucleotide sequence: TGTGCCAGCCGGGGCCCGGGATGGGACTACGAGCAGTACTTC.

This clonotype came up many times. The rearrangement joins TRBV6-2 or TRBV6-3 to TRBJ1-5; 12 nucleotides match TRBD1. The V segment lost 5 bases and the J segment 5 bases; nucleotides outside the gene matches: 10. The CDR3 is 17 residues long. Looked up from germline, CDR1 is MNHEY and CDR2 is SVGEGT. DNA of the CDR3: TGTGCCAGCAGTCCCGTCCGGGACAGGGGGCTATATCAGCCCCAGCATTTT. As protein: CASSPVRDRGLYQPQHF.

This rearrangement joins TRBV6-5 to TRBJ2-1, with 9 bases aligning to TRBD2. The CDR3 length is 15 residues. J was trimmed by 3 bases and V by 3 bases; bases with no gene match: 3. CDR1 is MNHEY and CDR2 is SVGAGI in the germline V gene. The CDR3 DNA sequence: TGTGCCAGCAGTTATAGCGGGGGTCACTACAATGAGCAGTTCTTC. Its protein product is CASSYSGGHYNEQFF.

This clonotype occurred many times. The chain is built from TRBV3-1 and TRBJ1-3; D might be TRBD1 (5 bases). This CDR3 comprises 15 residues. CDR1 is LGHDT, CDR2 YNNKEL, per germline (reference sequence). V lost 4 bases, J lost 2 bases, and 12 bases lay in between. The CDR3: CASSPPGWAGNTIYF. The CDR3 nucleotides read TGTGCCAGCAGCCCCCCAGGGTGGGCTGGAAACACCATATATTTT.